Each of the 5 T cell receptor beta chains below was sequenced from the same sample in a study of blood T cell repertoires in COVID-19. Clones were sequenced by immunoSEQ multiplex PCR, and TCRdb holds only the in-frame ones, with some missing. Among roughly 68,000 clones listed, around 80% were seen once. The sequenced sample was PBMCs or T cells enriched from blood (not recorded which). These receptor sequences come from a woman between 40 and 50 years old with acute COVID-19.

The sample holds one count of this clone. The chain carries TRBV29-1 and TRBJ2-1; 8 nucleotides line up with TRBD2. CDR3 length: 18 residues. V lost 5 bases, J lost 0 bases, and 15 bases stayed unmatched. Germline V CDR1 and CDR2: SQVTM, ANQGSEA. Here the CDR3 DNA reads TGCAGCGTTCGTTTCATAATCGGGGGGGCAAGCTCCTACAATGAGCAGTTCTTC. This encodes CSVRFIIGGASSYNEQFF.

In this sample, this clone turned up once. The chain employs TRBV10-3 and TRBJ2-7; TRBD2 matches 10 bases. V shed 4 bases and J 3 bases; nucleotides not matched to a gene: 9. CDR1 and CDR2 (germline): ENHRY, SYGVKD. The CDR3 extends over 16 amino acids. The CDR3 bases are TGTGCCATCAGTGCGACCGGGACTAGCGTACACTACGAGCAGTACTTC. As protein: CAISATGTSVHYEQYF.

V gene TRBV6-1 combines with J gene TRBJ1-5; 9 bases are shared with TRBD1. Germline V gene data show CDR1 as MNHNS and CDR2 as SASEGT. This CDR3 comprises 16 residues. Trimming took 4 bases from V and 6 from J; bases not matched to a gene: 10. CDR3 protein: CASSASTGGPGQPQHF. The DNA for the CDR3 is TGTGCCAGCAGTGCATCTACAGGGGGCCCCGGTCAGCCCCAGCATTTT.

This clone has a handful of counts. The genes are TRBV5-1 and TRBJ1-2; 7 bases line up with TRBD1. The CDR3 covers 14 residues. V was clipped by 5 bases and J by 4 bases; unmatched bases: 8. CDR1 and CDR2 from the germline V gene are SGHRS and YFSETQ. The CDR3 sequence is CASRPKQGSYGYTF. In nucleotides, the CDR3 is TGCGCCAGCAGACCCAAACAGGGGAGCTATGGCTACACCTTC.

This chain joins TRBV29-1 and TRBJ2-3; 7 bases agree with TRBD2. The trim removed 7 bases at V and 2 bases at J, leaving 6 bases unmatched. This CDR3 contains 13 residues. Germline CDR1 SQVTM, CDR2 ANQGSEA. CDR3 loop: CSELAGTTDTQYF. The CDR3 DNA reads TGCAGCGAGTTAGCGGGTACCACAGATACGCAGTATTTT.